Below, one TCR beta chain is given with its context. The data derive from a study of OX40 agonist ivuxolimab in advanced cancers. Study summary: Intravenous ivuxolimab was administered to patients every 2 weeks at 0.01 to 10 mg/kg.

This CDR3 comprises 16 residues. Germline V gives CDR1 LGHNA, CDR2 YSLEER. Losses at the gene ends were 4 bases for V and 5 bases for J; bases not matched to a gene: 12. Data came from immunoSEQ multiplex PCR; TCRdb stores just in-frame clones and leaves some out. The profile shows about 74,000 clones, approximately 88% of them singletons. This receptor was obtained from an adult with an advanced solid tumor such as melanoma, head and neck, liver or kidney cancer. The specimen comprised CD4+ or CD8+ T cells sorted from blood, sampled in a trial of the OX40 agonist ivuxolimab. The chain carries TRBV4-3 and TRBJ2-5; 8 nucleotides line up with TRBD2. The CDR3: CASSLSGMSFGETQYF. CDR3 nucleotide sequence: TGCGCCAGCAGCCTTAGCGGGATGAGTTTTGGGGAGACCCAGTACTTC.